A single sample gave rise to the 27 T cell receptor beta chains below, sequenced in a study of T cell responses to AZD1222 COVID-19 vaccine. Measured with immunoSEQ multiplex PCR; TCRdb has only the in-frame clones, and not every one. The sample records 110,000 or so clones, 82% being singletons. This specimen consisted of peripheral blood, obtained on day 0 of AZD1222 vaccination. The receptors were sampled from an adult in good health.

This clone occurred a few times. The chain is built from TRBV2 and TRBJ2-2; no definite D call. The CDR3 runs to 15 residues. Germline V gives CDR1 SNHLY, CDR2 FYNNEI. V lost 6 bases and J 2 bases, leaving 13 bases between the germline ends. The CDR3, as DNA: TGTGCCAGCAGCTTCAGAGGTTCAAACACCGGGGAGCTGTTTTTT. Protein sequence: CASSFRGSNTGELFF.

This clone is judged medium-sized. V and J are TRBV4-2 and TRBJ1-2; TRBD1 aligns across 8 bases. CDR3 length equals 17 residues. Germline-derived CDR1 and CDR2 are LGHNA and YNFKEQ. After removal of 3 bases from V and 4 bases from J, the junction contained 13 bases not matched to a gene. The CDR3: CASSQLGSGQGAYGYTF. CDR3 in DNA: TGTGCCAGCAGCCAGCTTGGCAGTGGACAGGGAGCCTATGGCTACACCTTC.

The chain links TRBV7-2 to TRBJ2-7; either TRBD1 or TRBD2 may supply D (5 bases each). The germline V gene encodes CDR1 SGHTA and CDR2 FQGNSA. Trimming pared 1 base from V and 0 bases from J, leaving 10 bases between. This CDR3 contains 15 residues. The CDR3 sequence is CASSLVRDRSYEQYF. CDR3 coding DNA: TGTGCCAGCAGCTTAGTCCGGGACCGCTCCTACGAGCAGTACTTC.

The chain links TRBV4-3 to TRBJ1-4; D is uncertain. The CDR3 totals 16 residues. Per the germline V gene, CDR1 is LGHNA and CDR2 is YSLEER. V shed 1 base and J shed 0 bases, with 9 bases lying between them. CDR3 region: CASSQGQIATNEKLFF. The DNA of the CDR3 is TGCGCCAGCAGCCAAGGTCAAATAGCAACTAATGAAAAACTGTTTTTT.

V and J are TRBV12-3 or TRBV12-4 and TRBJ1-2; TRBD1 matches at 9 bases. The CDR3 sequence is 13 residues long. V was pared by 6 bases and J by 4 bases, with 3 bases of the junction left unmatched. The CDR3 sequence is CASSRQGGYGYTF. The CDR3 DNA is TGTGCCAGCAGCCGACAGGGGGGCTATGGCTACACCTTC.

The rearrangement links TRBV27 to TRBJ1-2; 9 nucleotides align to TRBD1. After removal of 7 bases from V and 8 bases from J, the junction contained 11 bases not matched to a gene. The CDR3 runs to 14 residues. The germline V gene has CDR1 MNHEY and CDR2 SMNVEV (reference sequence). The CDR3 nucleotides read TGTGCCAGCACCTTTTCCGGGACAGGGAACGGCTACACCTTC. Amino acids: CASTFSGTGNGYTF.

The gene calls are TRBV20-1 and TRBJ2-7, with D possibly being TRBD2 (5 bases). Germline assignment: CDR1 DFQATT and CDR2 SNEGSKA (reference sequence). V was shortened by 3 bases and J by 2 bases, with 14 bases between the two germline ends. The CDR3 runs 14 residues. CDR3 residues: CSASPWKRAYEQYF. In DNA, the CDR3 is TGCAGTGCTAGTCCGTGGAAGAGGGCCTACGAGCAGTACTTC.

This clone was observed a handful of times. V is TRBV7-6 and J is TRBJ2-1; D may be TRBD2 (7 bases). V lost 4 bases and J 4 bases, leaving 23 bases between the germline ends. Germline V CDR1 and CDR2: SGHVS, FNYEAQ. The CDR3 extends over 18 amino acids. The CDR3 bases are TGTGCCAGCAGCTCGTCCCCGGGGGGCTCCTTTATTTACAATGAGCAGTTCTTC. This encodes CASSSSPGGSFIYNEQFF.

The table lists this clone with a few counts. The chain combines TRBV4-2 with TRBJ1-2; D is perhaps TRBD1 (5 bases). With 4 bases removed from V and 3 bases from J, the gap between germline ends came to 18 bases. Germline V CDR1 and CDR2: LGHNA, YNFKEQ. The length of the CDR3 is 16 residues. The CDR3 nucleotides read TGTGCCAGCAGCCGTTCCGCCGGGGGGGTAGACTATGGCTACACCTTC. It codes for CASSRSAGGVDYGYTF.

This clone was counted a few times. The chain has TRBV6-5 and TRBJ1-2; 10 bases are shared with TRBD1. The CDR3 has 15 residues. The V gene end was trimmed by 6 bases and the J gene end by 4 bases; junction bases not matched to a gene: 8. Per the germline V gene, CDR1 is MNHEY and CDR2 is SVGAGI. The CDR3 loop reads CASRTGTGDIYGYTF. The CDR3 nucleotides are TGTGCCAGCAGGACCGGGACAGGGGATATCTATGGCTACACCTTC.

The chain's CDR3 is CASSLAQTGPYEQYF. For the CDR3, the DNA is TGCGCCAGCAGCTTGGCACAGACCGGTCCCTACGAGCAGTACTTC. The V and J genes are TRBV5-1 and TRBJ2-7, with D hard to call. V gave up 0 bases and J gave up 2 bases, with 12 bases separating them. The CDR3 loop spans 15 amino acids. Per germline, CDR1 SGHRS and CDR2 YFSETQ.

The V gene is TRBV25-1, the J gene TRBJ1-3; D is perhaps TRBD1 (5 bases). In germline, CDR1 is MGHDK, CDR2 SYGVNS. The CDR3 covers 15 residues. The V end lost 5 bases, the J end lost 0 bases, and 11 bases lay between the germline ends. The CDR3 DNA reads TGTGCCAGCAGTTTTGCAGGGAGCTCTGGAAACACCATATATTTT. It encodes CASSFAGSSGNTIYF. The full variable domain, its missing parts supplied by reference TRBV25-1 and TRBJ1-3, is EADIYQTPRYLVIGTGKKITLECSQTMGHDKMYWYQQDPGMELHLIHYSYGVNSTEKGDLSSESTVSRIRTEHFPLTLESARPSHTSQYLCASSFAGSSGNTIYFGEGSWLTVV.

The chain employs TRBV11-2 and TRBJ2-6; D is undetermined. Deletions cut 2 bases from V and 4 bases from J, with 21 bases between. Germline CDR1 is SGHAT and CDR2 is FQNNGV. This CDR3 has 19 amino acids. CDR3 bases: TGTGCCAGCAGCTTATTCCCCGGGTTGGTGGCCACAGGGGCCAACGTCCTGACTTTC. Amino acid sequence: CASSLFPGLVATGANVLTF.

V usage is TRBV11-2 and J usage is TRBJ2-5; D call uncertain. Trimming removed 0 bases from V and 1 base from J, with 12 bases in between. CDR3 length: 16 amino acids. In germline, CDR1 is SGHAT, CDR2 FQNNGV. The CDR3: CASSLEHSTFQETQYF. The CDR3 nucleotides are TGTGCCAGCAGCTTAGAACACTCCACCTTCCAAGAGACCCAGTACTTC.

The CDR3 sequence is CASSQERLAGGTGELFF. Here the CDR3 DNA reads TGCGCCAGCAGCCAAGAGAGACTAGCGGGGGGCACCGGGGAGCTGTTTTTT. The gene calls are TRBV4-1 and TRBJ2-2, with TRBD2 matching over 13 bases. Germline lookup yields CDR1 MGHRA and CDR2 YSYEKL. J gave up 4 bases and V 0 bases, and 2 bases lay outside the gene matches. The CDR3 extends over 17 amino acids.

The V call is TRBV5-6, the J call TRBJ2-3; TRBD2 agrees at 7 bases. The CDR3 runs 15 residues. Germline CDR1 is SGHDT and CDR2 is YYEEEE. The V segment lost 2 bases and the J segment 0 bases; nucleotides outside the gene matches: 3. The CDR3 DNA sequence: TGTGCCAGCAGCTTACCCGGGGGGAGCACAGATACGCAGTATTTT. Residues: CASSLPGGSTDTQYF.

The chain links TRBV12-3 or TRBV12-4 to TRBJ1-2; weak D call: TRBD1 (5 bases). This CDR3 contains 12 residues. Trimming stripped 7 bases from V and 5 bases from J, with 11 bases between. DNA for the CDR3: TGTGCCAGCACAGGGTGGGGTTATGGCTACACCTTC. Protein: CASTGWGYGYTF.

This chain joins TRBV7-2 and TRBJ1-5; D not certain. The germline V and J ends were trimmed by 6 bases and 4 bases, with 13 bases remaining between them. Per germline, CDR1 SGHTA and CDR2 FQGNSA. CDR3 length: 14 residues. CDR3 in amino acids: CASSSDGRNQPQHF. CDR3 coding DNA: TGTGCCAGCAGTTCAGACGGACGAAATCAGCCCCAGCATTTT.

The chain's CDR3 is CASSPLSGANQPQHF. The DNA for the CDR3 is TGTGCCAGCAGCCCCCTGAGTGGGGCGAATCAGCCCCAGCATTTT. The V and J genes are TRBV7-2 and TRBJ1-5; D possibly corresponds to TRBD1 (5 bases). The CDR3 length is 15 residues. Germline CDR1 is SGHTA and CDR2 is FQGNSA. Trimming took 5 bases from V and 4 from J, leaving 15 bases between them. The complete variable domain, with remaining parts taken from reference TRBV7-2 and TRBJ1-5, reads GAGVSQSPSNKVTEKGKDVELRCDPISGHTALYWYRQSLGQGLEFLIYFQGNSAPDKSGLPSDRFSAERTGGSVSTLTIQRTQQEDSAVYLCASSPLSGANQPQHFGDGTRLSIL.

The sample holds a few counts of this clone. The J gene is TRBJ1-2, the V gene TRBV15; TRBD1 agrees at 9 bases. This CDR3 has 16 residues. V was pared by 3 bases and J by 5 bases, with 10 bases of the junction left unmatched. The germline V gene has CDR1 LNHNV and CDR2 YYDKDF (reference sequence). Here the CDR3 reads CATSRDRWTGVYGYTF. CDR3 nucleotide sequence: TGTGCCACCAGCAGGGACCGCTGGACAGGGGTTTATGGCTACACCTTC.

This chain connects TRBV9 to TRBJ2-7; the D gene is possibly TRBD1 (6 bases). Germline V gene data show CDR1 as SGDLS and CDR2 as YYNGEE. Trimming removed 1 base from V and 3 bases from J, with 11 bases in between. This CDR3 comprises 14 residues. The CDR3 spells CASSVSPGDYEQYF. CDR3 DNA sequence: TGTGCCAGCAGCGTATCCCCAGGGGACTACGAGCAGTACTTC.

The V call is TRBV4-3, the J call TRBJ2-2; TRBD2 agrees at 10 bases. After removal of 0 bases from V and 1 base from J, the junction contained 5 bases not matched to a gene. CDR1 and CDR2 (germline): LGHNA, YSLEER. This CDR3 comprises 18 residues. The CDR3 protein is CASSQDLASGGNTGELFF. The CDR3 DNA is TGCGCCAGCAGCCAAGATCTCGCTAGCGGGGGGAACACCGGGGAGCTGTTTTTT.

CDR3 bases: TGTGCCATCAGTGAGGATCGCCTTATGAACACTGAAGCTTTCTTT. Its translation is CAISEDRLMNTEAFF. The gene calls are TRBV10-3 and TRBJ1-1; unclear D gene. The CDR3 is 15 amino acids. V was pared by 2 bases and J by 0 bases, with 10 bases between. Germline values: CDR1 ENHRY, CDR2 SYGVKD.

V is TRBV6-5 and J is TRBJ2-5; D is perhaps TRBD2 (7 bases). The V end was cut by 0 bases, the J end by 3 bases, with 14 bases between. CDR1 is MNHEY and CDR2 is SVGAGI in the germline V gene. This CDR3 is built from 16 residues. Written as DNA, the CDR3 is TGTGCCAGCAGTTACTCACTGGCGGGGGCTGAAGAGACCCAGTACTTC. Translating it yields CASSYSLAGAEETQYF.

The chain uses TRBV3-1 (or the pseudogene TRBV3-2) and TRBJ2-4; tentatively, D is TRBD1 (5 bases). The CDR3 consists of 13 residues. Germline loops: CDR1 LGHDT, CDR2 YNNKEL (reference sequence). V was pared by 4 bases and J by 8 bases, with 12 bases between. The DNA of the CDR3 is TGTGCCAGCAGCCTTGACACAGGTTACATTCAGTACTTC. Translating it yields CASSLDTGYIQYF.

The CDR3 sequence is CSAVGVNEQFF. For the CDR3, the DNA is TGCAGTGCCGTAGGAGTGAATGAGCAGTTCTTC. This chain uses TRBV20-1 with TRBJ2-1, with no clear D. The ends were cut back, 6 bases at V and 7 bases at J, with 10 bases in the middle. Germline V gene sequence: CDR1 DFQATT, CDR2 SNEGSKA (reference sequence). This CDR3 is 11 amino acids long.

The J gene is TRBJ2-1, the V gene TRBV6-2 or TRBV6-3, with 11 positions matching TRBD2. The CDR3 is 17 residues long. The trim removed 5 bases at V and 4 bases at J, leaving 10 bases unmatched. Germline V gene data show CDR1 as MNHEY and CDR2 as SVGEGT. CDR3 bases: TGTGCCAGCAGTGCCCTACAACTAGCGGGGGAATACAATGAGCAGTTCTTC. Protein: CASSALQLAGEYNEQFF.